The clone carrying this T cell receptor (beta chain) has ten or more counts. Its specificity is unknown. The CDR3 spans 16 residues. The V gene end was trimmed by 5 bases and the J gene end by 2 bases; junction bases not matched to a gene: 7. Germline CDR1 MNHNS, CDR2 SASEGT. This record comes from a study of T-cell reconstitution after alpha-beta-depleted transplantation in children. It was with unique molecular identifiers that the TCRbeta library was prepared. One entry per CDR3 protein, called by TCRdb with MiXCR from the PCR reads. This sample has tens of thousands of distinct CDR3 sequences, with about 9% found just once. General study points: Day-60 TCRbeta diversity that was high in some patients was derived from surviving recipient T cells and thymic progenitors. Counts and diversity of T cells one year after transplant came mostly from newly produced T cells. Several hundred expanded graft clones reportedly supplied alpha-beta T cells about two months after transplant.

The sample here was PBMCs, mostly from graft donor cells, taken 60 days after TCRalphabeta/CD19-depleted stem cell transplant. The sequence was obtained from a male patient between 2 and 9 years old who had a stem cell transplant for chronic granulomatous disease, so the T cells may come from the graft donor. The chain joins TRBV6-1 to TRBJ2-1; 9 nucleotides agree with TRBD2. The DNA of the CDR3 is TGTGCCAGCAGTCCTCTAGCGGGAATCGCCTACAATGAGCAGTTCTTC. Its translation: CASSPLAGIAYNEQFF.